This T cell receptor (beta chain) is from a study of T-cell memory formation after mild COVID-19. TCRdb re-called the 5' RACE reads through MiXCR, storing one row per CDR3 protein. Of a few hundred thousand distinct CDR3 sequences listed, over 15% are singletons. This clonotype was detected only a few times. V was pared by 3 bases and J by 8 bases, with 5 bases of the junction left unmatched. The CDR3 is 14 amino acids. Germline V CDR1 and CDR2: WSHSY, SAAADI. This clonotype originated in a man between 18 and 35 years old who had mild COVID-19 (a few samples of this study predate the infection). Cell type and time point are not known. The sequenced sample was PBMCs or a T cell subset sorted from them (not recorded which). The chain couples TRBV10-2 to TRBJ2-3; 10 bases are shared with TRBD2. As DNA, the CDR3 is TGCGCCAGCAGTGAAGCGGGGGGGCGGGGTACGCAGTATTTT. Its translation is CASSEAGGRGTQYF.